The 3 T cell receptor beta chains below were found in one sample sequenced in a study of long-term antiretroviral therapy in people with HIV. Runs used v3.0 of the immunoSEQ assay and were done at survey level. TCRdb's copy holds only in-frame clones and misses some; the assay was immunoSEQ multiplex PCR. The profile shows 20,000 to 30,000 clones, around 80% of them singletons. Sequencing used unsorted PBMCs, obtained 1.2 years after starting antiretroviral therapy. The receptor set was obtained from a middle-aged woman with HIV.

A few counts support this clone. This chain links TRBV7-9 with TRBJ1-4; D unclear. The CDR3 length is 13 residues. Per germline, CDR1 SEHNR and CDR2 FQNEAQ (reference sequence). Between the trimmed V and J ends, which lost 6 bases and 3 bases, there was a span of 8 bases. This CDR3 reads CASRERANEKLFF. For the CDR3, the DNA is TGTGCCAGCAGAGAACGAGCTAATGAAAAACTGTTTTTT.

This chain links TRBV25-1 with TRBJ2-3, with 10 bases matching TRBD2. Per the germline V gene, CDR1 is MGHDK and CDR2 is SYGVNS. The CDR3 covers 18 residues. V lost 4 bases and J lost 3; bases outside the gene matches: 13. The CDR3 DNA is TGTGCCAGCAGTGCTACCCGCGGGACTAGCGAGTTTACAGATACGCAGTATTTT. Amino acid sequence: CASSATRGTSEFTDTQYF.

This clone was recorded once. V gene TRBV28 combines with J gene TRBJ2-7; D might be TRBD2 (5 bases). Trimming took 5 bases from V and 2 from J, leaving 13 bases between them. The CDR3 extends over 14 amino acids. The germline CDR1 and CDR2 sequences are MDHEN and SYDVKM. The CDR3 is CASSALGEAYEQYF. CDR3 coding DNA: TGTGCCAGCAGTGCTCTGGGAGAAGCCTACGAGCAGTACTTC.